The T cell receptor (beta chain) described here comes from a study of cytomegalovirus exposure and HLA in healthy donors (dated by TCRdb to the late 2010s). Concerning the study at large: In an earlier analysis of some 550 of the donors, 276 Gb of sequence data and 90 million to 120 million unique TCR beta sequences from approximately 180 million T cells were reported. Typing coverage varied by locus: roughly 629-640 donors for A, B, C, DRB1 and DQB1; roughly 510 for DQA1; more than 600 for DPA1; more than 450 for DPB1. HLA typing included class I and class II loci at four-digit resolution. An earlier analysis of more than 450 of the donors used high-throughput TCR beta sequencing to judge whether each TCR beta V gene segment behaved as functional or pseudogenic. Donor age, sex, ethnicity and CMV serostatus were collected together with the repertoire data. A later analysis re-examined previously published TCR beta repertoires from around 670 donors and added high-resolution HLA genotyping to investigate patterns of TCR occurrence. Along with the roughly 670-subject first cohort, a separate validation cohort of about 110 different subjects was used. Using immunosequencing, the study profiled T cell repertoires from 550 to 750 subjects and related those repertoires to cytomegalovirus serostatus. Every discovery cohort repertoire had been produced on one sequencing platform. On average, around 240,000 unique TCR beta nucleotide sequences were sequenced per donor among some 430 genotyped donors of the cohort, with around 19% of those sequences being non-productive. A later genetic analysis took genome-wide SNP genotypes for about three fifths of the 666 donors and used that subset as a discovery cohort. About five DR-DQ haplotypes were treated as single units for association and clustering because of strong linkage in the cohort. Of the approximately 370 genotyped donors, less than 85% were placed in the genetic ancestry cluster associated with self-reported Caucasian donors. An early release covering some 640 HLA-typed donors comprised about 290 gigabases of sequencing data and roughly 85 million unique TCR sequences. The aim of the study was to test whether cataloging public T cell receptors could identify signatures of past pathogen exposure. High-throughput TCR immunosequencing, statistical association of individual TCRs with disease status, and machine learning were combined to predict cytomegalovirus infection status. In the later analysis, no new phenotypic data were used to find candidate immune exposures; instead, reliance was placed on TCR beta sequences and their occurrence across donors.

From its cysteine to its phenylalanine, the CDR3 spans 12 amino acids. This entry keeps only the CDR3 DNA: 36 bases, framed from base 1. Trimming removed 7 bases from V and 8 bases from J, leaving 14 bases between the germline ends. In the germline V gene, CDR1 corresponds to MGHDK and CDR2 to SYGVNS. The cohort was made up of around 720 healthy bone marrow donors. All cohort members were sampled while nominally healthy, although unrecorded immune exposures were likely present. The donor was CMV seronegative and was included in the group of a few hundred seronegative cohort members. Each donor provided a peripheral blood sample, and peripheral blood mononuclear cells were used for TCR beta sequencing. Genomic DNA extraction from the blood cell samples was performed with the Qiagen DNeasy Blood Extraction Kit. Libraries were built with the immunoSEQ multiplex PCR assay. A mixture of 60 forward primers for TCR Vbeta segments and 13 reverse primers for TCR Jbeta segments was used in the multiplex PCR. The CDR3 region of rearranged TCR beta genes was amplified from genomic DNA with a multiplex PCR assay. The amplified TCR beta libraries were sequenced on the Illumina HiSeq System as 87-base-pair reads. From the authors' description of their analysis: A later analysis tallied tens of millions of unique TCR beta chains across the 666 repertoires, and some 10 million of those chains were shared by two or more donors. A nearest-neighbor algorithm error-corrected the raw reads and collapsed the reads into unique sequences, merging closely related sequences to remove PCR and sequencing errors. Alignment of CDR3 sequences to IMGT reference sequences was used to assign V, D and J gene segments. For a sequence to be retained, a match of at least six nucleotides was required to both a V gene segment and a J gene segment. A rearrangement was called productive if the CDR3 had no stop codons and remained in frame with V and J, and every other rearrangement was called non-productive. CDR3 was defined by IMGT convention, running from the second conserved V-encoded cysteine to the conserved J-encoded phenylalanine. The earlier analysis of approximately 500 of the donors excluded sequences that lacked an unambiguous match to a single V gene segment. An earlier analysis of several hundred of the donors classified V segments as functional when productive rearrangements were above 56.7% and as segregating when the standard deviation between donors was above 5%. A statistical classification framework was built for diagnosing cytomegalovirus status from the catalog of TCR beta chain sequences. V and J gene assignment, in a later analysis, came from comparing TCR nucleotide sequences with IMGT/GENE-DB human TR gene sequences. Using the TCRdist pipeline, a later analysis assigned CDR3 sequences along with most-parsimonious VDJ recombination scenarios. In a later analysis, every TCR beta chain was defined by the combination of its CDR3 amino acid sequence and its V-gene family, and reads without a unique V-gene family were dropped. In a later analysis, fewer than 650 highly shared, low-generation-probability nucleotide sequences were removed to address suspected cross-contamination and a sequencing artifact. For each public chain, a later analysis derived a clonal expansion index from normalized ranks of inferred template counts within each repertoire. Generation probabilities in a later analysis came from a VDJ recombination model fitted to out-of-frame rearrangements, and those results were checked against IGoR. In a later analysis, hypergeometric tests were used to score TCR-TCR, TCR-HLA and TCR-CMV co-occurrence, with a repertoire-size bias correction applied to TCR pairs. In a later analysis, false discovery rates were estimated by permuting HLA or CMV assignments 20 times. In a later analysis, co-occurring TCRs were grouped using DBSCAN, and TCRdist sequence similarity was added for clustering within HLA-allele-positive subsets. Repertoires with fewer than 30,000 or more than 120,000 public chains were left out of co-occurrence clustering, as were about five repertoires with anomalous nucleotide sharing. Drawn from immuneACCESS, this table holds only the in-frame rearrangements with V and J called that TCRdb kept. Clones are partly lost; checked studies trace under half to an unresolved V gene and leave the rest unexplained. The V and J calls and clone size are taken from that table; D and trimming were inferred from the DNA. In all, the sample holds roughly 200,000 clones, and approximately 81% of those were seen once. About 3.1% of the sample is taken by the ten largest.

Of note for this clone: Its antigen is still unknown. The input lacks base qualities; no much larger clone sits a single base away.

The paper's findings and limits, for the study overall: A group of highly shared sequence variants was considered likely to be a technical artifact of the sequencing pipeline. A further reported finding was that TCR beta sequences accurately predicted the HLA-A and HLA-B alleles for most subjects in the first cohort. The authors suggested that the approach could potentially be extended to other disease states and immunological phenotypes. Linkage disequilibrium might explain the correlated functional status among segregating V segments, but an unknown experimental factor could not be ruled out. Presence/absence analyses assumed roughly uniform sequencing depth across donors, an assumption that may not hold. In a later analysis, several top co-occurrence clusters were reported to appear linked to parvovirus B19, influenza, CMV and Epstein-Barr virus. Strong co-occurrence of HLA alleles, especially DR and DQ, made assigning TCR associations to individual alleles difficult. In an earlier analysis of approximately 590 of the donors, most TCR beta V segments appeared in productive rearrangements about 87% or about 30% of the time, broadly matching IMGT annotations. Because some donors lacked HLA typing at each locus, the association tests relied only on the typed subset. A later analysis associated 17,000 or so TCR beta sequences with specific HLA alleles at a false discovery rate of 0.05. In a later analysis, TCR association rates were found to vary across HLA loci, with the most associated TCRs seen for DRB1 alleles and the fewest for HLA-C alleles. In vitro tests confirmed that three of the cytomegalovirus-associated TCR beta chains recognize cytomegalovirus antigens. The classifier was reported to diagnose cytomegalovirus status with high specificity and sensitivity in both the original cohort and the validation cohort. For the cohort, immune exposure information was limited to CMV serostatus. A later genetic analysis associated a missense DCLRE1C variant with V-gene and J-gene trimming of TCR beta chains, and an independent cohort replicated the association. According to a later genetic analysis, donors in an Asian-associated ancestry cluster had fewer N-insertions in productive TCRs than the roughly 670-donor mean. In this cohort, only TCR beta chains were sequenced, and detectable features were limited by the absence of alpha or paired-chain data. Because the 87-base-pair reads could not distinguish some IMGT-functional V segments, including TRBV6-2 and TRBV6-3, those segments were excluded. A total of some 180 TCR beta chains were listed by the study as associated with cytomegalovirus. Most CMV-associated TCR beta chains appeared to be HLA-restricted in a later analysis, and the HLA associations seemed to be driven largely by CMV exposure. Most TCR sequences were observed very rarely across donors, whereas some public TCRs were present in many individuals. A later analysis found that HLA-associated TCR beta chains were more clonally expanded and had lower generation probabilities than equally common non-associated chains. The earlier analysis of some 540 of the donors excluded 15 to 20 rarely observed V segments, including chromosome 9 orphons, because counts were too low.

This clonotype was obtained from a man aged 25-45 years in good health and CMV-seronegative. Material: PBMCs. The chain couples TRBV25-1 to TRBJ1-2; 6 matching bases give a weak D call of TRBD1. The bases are TGTGCCAGCAACCAGGGACAAGGAGGCTACACCTTC. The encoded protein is CASNQGQGGYTF.